The rows below give T cell receptor beta chains drawn from one sample of a study of technical replicates of blood from a handful of donors. Sequenced by immunoSEQ multiplex PCR; TCRdb stores in-frame clones only, minus some. The table includes some 83,000 clones, roughly nine tenths detected once. The source material was T cells isolated from PBMCs. Source of these receptors: a human donor in good health. The CDR3 runs from the conserved cysteine through the conserved F or W. The D gene is left open where the match is weak. Clone size, where shown, is once, few, many, or a class for clones that have expanded.

v_call,j_call,d_call,clone_size,cdr3_aa,cdr3_nt
TRBV10-1,TRBJ2-3,TRBD2,.,CASSESRGVRDTQYF,TGCGCCAGCAGTGAGTCCCGGGGGGTCAGAGATACGCAGTATTTT
TRBV29-1,TRBJ2-1,.,.,CSVRVNEQFF,TGCAGCGTTCGGGTGAATGAGCAGTTCTTC
TRBV6-8,TRBJ2-5,.,.,CASSYRGARKVTQYF,TGTGCCAGCAGTTACCGGGGGGCGCGGAAAGTGACCCAGTACTTC
TRBV19,TRBJ2-7,.,once,CASSIGLSYEQYF,TGTGCCAGTAGTATAGGACTGAGCTACGAGCAGTACTTC
TRBV4-2,TRBJ2-1,TRBD1,.,CASSLEQGDSYNEQFF,TGTGCCAGCAGCCTGGAACAGGGGGATTCCTACAATGAGCAGTTCTTC
TRBV18,TRBJ1-5,.,.,CASSPGGANNQPQHF,TGTGCCAGCTCACCCGGAGGGGCCAACAATCAGCCCCAGCATTTT
TRBV6-1,TRBJ1-1,TRBD1,.,CASRTTGKTDTEAFF,TGTGCCAGCAGGACGACAGGGAAGACGGACACTGAAGCTTTCTTT
TRBV9,TRBJ1-6,TRBD1,.,CASSVAGGGSPLHF,TGTGCCAGCAGCGTAGCAGGGGGCGGTTCACCCCTCCACTTT
TRBV9,TRBJ2-3,TRBD2,.,CASSVAVAGSTDTQYF,TGTGCCAGCAGCGTAGCTGTAGCGGGAAGCACAGATACGCAGTATTTT
TRBV5-1,TRBJ1-1,TRBD1,once,CASSLAARGRTEAFF,TGCGCCAGCAGCTTGGCCGCTAGGGGGCGAACTGAAGCTTTCTTT
TRBV7-6,TRBJ2-6,.,.,CASRLAPQAGANVLTF,TGTGCCAGCAGGTTGGCTCCCCAGGCTGGGGCCAACGTCCTGACTTTC
TRBV19,TRBJ2-3,.,.,CASSIDPAGSDTQYF,TGTGCCAGTAGTATAGATCCGGCGGGGTCGGATACGCAGTATTTT
TRBV6-5,TRBJ2-5,TRBD2,.,CASRGLGIGETQYF,TGTGCCAGCAGAGGACTAGGGATTGGTGAGACCCAGTACTTC
TRBV10-2,TRBJ2-5,TRBD1,.,CASSESQGAEETQYF,TGCGCCAGCAGTGAGTCACAGGGGGCAGAAGAGACCCAGTACTTC
TRBV28,TRBJ2-7,TRBD1,.,CASTRTGFINEQYF,TGTGCCAGCACTAGGACAGGGTTTATTAACGAGCAGTACTTC
TRBV19,TRBJ2-7,TRBD2,.,CASSAGLATTYEQYF,TGTGCCAGTAGTGCGGGACTAGCGACCACCTACGAGCAGTACTTC
TRBV9,TRBJ2-1,TRBD1,.,CASSGVTGVTNEQFF,TGTGCCAGCAGCGGTGTGACAGGGGTAACAAATGAGCAGTTCTTC
TRBV4-1,TRBJ2-3,.,.,CASSQEGGTWEYF,TGCGCCAGCAGCCAAGAAGGAGGGACCTGGGAGTATTTT
TRBV14,TRBJ2-7,TRBD1,.,CASSLQQGAYEQYF,TGTGCCAGCAGTCTACAACAGGGGGCCTACGAGCAGTACTTC
TRBV2,TRBJ2-1,.,few,CASAGTSSYNEQFF,TGTGCCAGCGCCGGGACATCCTCCTACAATGAGCAGTTCTTC
TRBV11-2,TRBJ1-4,TRBD1,.,CASSFMGQGNEKLFF,TGTGCCAGCAGCTTTATGGGACAGGGTAATGAAAAACTGTTTTTT
TRBV6-5,TRBJ1-1,.,.,CASSYSPSGATEAFF,TGTGCCAGCAGTTACTCGCCTTCGGGTGCAACTGAAGCTTTCTTT
TRBV5-1,TRBJ2-5,TRBD1,.,CASSLAGTDGETQYF,TGCGCCAGCAGCTTGGCCGGGACAGATGGGGAGACCCAGTACTTC
TRBV2,TRBJ2-1,.,once,CASSSTSPSGNEQFF,TGTGCCAGCAGCTCGACGTCACCCTCGGGGAATGAGCAGTTCTTC
TRBV7-6,TRBJ1-5,.,.,CASSHDYSQPQHF,TGTGCCAGCAGCCATGACTACAGTCAGCCCCAGCATTTT
TRBV28,TRBJ2-1,TRBD2,once,CASSSLAGGPGDEQFF,TGTGCCAGCAGTTCCCTAGCGGGAGGGCCCGGCGATGAGCAGTTCTTC